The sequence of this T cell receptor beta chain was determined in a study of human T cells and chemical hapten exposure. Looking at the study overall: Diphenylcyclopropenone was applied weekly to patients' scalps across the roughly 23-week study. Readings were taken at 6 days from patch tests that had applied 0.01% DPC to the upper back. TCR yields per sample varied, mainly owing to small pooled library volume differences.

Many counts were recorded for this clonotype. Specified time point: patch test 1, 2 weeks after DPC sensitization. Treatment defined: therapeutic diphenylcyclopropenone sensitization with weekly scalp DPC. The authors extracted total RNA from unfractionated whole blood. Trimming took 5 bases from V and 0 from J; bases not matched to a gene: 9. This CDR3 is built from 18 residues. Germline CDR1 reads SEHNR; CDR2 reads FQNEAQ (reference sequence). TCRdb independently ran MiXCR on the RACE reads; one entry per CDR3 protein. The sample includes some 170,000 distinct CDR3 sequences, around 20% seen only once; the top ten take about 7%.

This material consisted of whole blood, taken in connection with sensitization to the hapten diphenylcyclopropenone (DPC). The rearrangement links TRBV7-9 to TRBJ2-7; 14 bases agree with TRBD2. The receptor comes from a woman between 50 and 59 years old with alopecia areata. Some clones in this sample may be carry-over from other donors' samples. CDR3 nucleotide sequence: TGTGCCAGCAGCCGCGGACTAGCGGGAGGCTTAAGCTCCTACGAGCAGTACTTC. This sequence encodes CASSRGLAGGLSSYEQYF.